The rows below give T cell receptor beta chains drawn from one sample of a study of cytomegalovirus exposure and HLA in healthy donors. Using immunoSEQ multiplex PCR, the repertoire was profiled, and TCRdb retains in-frame clones only, with some absent. Of about 150,000 clones in the sample, roughly 80% were seen once. Sequences were obtained from PBMCs. The receptors originated from a man over 45 in good health and CMV-seropositive. Both conserved end residues are part of each CDR3. A D gene is named only where the DNA matches it firmly. Expanded clones are given a class, and other clones once, few, many or no size at all.

V gene,D gene,clone size,CDR3 length,J gene,CDR3 DNA,CDR3 protein
TRBV5-6,TRBD2,-,17,TRBJ2-2,TGTGCCAGCAGCTTATTGTTACCTAGCGGCTACACCGGGGAGCTGTTTTTT,CASSLLLPSGYTGELFF
TRBV4-2,-,-,13,TRBJ1-2,TGTGCCAGCAGCCATGACGGAGACTATGGCTACACCTTC,CASSHDGDYGYTF
TRBV11-1,-,-,15,TRBJ2-1,TGTGCCAGCAGCTTAGCGGGAGTGTCCTACAATGAGCAGTTCTTC,CASSLAGVSYNEQFF
TRBV5-1,-,-,16,TRBJ1-1,TGCGCCAGCAGCTTGGCCCCGGGGAGAGGTGAGACTGAAGCTTTCTTT,CASSLAPGRGETEAFF
TRBV6-5,TRBD1,-,13,TRBJ1-1,TGTGCCAGCACCCCGACAGGGGTCACTGAAGCTTTCTTT,CASTPTGVTEAFF
TRBV5-6,-,-,16,TRBJ2-1,TGTGCCAGCAGCTTGGAGTCAATAGCTTTATACAATGAGCAGTTCTTC,CASSLESIALYNEQFF
TRBV5-1,-,-,13,TRBJ2-7,TGCGCCAGCAGCGCGGGACCCGCCCACGAGCAGTACTTC,CASSAGPAHEQYF
TRBV18,-,-,16,TRBJ2-2,TGTGCCAGCTCACCCCCGAGCCAACGGAACACCGGGGAGCTGTTTTTT,CASSPPSQRNTGELFF
TRBV18,-,-,14,TRBJ2-1,TGTGCCAGCTCACCGGGGGGGGCGTACAATGAGCAGTTCTTC,CASSPGGAYNEQFF
TRBV15,TRBD2,-,20,TRBJ2-7,TGTGCCACCAGCAGAGGTTCCGGAGGGGGCCTAGCGGGAGGGATGGTCGAGCAGTACTTC,CATSRGSGGGLAGGMVEQYF
TRBV10-3,-,-,14,TRBJ1-6,TGTGCCATCAGTAAGGAGACAGTAAGTTCACCCCTCCACTTT,CAISKETVSSPLHF
TRBV28,-,-,14,TRBJ2-5,TGTGCCAGCAGTTTAGGGGGAGGGGGGGAGACCCAGTACTTC,CASSLGGGGETQYF
TRBV5-1,TRBD1,-,18,TRBJ1-4,TGCGCCAGCAGCTTGTTGGGACAGGGACTAGCAACTAATGAAAAACTGTTTTTT,CASSLLGQGLATNEKLFF
TRBV6-1,-,few,14,TRBJ2-7,TGTGCCAGCAGTGAAAGCCCGGGGAACTACGAGCAGTACTTC,CASSESPGNYEQYF
TRBV7-8,TRBD1,few,16,TRBJ1-2,TGTGCCAGCAGCCGTTGGGACAGGGAACCTAACTATGGCTACACCTTC,CASSRWDREPNYGYTF
TRBV4-1,TRBD1,-,15,TRBJ2-7,TGCGCCAGCAGCCAAGAGGGGACAGGGGGCCGCGAGCAGTACTTC,CASSQEGTGGREQYF
TRBV2,TRBD2,-,15,TRBJ2-3,TGTGCCAGCTTGGCCCAGCGGGGTTACACAGATACGCAGTATTTT,CASLAQRGYTDTQYF
TRBV6-4,TRBD1,-,14,TRBJ1-2,TGTGCCAGCAGCTACGGGACAGGGTATGGTGGCTACACCTTC,CASSYGTGYGGYTF
TRBV6-6,TRBD2,-,15,TRBJ2-3,TGTGCCAGCACTCTAGCGGGAGGGCAGGGAGATACGCAGTATTTT,CASTLAGGQGDTQYF
TRBV9,-,few,13,TRBJ2-3,TGTGCCAGCAGCGTAGTCTCCGGAGATACGCAGTATTTT,CASSVVSGDTQYF
TRBV11-1,TRBD1,-,14,TRBJ1-4,TGTGCCAGCAGCCCGGGACAGTCCTATGAAAAACTGTTTTTT,CASSPGQSYEKLFF
TRBV7-9,-,-,15,TRBJ2-1,TGTGCCAGCAGCTTAGATGGTAGCGCAAACAATGAGCAGTTCTTC,CASSLDGSANNEQFF
TRBV18,-,-,13,TRBJ1-4,TGTGCCAGCTCACGGCTGGACAGCGAAAAACTGTTTTTT,CASSRLDSEKLFF
TRBV4-2,-,once,15,TRBJ2-7,TGTGCCAGCAGCTCCAACCCGGGTGGATCCTACGAGCAGTACTTC,CASSSNPGGSYEQYF
TRBV6-5,TRBD1,-,13,TRBJ2-5,TGTGCCAGCAGACAGGGGACAACTGAGACCCAGTACTTC,CASRQGTTETQYF
TRBV28,TRBD1,-,15,TRBJ1-5,TGTGCCAGCAGTTTTTCCGGACAGGGTAATCAGCCCCAGCATTTT,CASSFSGQGNQPQHF
TRBV7-2,TRBD2,-,15,TRBJ2-7,TGTGCCAGCAGCCCCGGACTAGCGGTAACCTACGAGCAGTACTTC,CASSPGLAVTYEQYF
TRBV19,-,-,13,TRBJ1-1,TGTGCCAGTAGTATCGATCGGGTATCTGAAGCTTTCTTT,CASSIDRVSEAFF
TRBV4-3,-,-,15,TRBJ2-1,TGCGCCAGCAGCCAAGATCTCACTATCTACAATGAGCAGTTCTTC,CASSQDLTIYNEQFF
TRBV2,TRBD1,-,14,TRBJ2-7,TGTGCCAGCTTTAAGGACAGGGGCTTCGGCGAGCAGTACTTC,CASFKDRGFGEQYF
TRBV28,TRBD2,-,14,TRBJ2-7,TGTGCCAGCAGCCCTAGCGGGGGGTTCTACGAGCAGTACTTC,CASSPSGGFYEQYF
TRBV6-4,-,-,17,TRBJ2-6,TGTGCCAGCAGTCCCGGGACACTTGTCTCTGGGGCCAACGTCCTGACTTTC,CASSPGTLVSGANVLTF
TRBV11-1,TRBD1,-,15,TRBJ2-1,TGTGCCAGCAGGCCTGGACAGGTTTGGTCCGACGAGCAGTTCTTC,CASRPGQVWSDEQFF
TRBV2,-,few,15,TRBJ1-3,TGTGCCAGCAGGAAAGACAAACACCCTGGAAACACCATATATTTT,CASRKDKHPGNTIYF
TRBV18,-,-,13,TRBJ1-2,TGTGCCAGCTCACGGTCGGACAGCTATGGCTACACCTTC,CASSRSDSYGYTF
TRBV28,TRBD1,-,16,TRBJ2-7,TGTGCCAGCAGTTTCCGCAGGGGGAAATCGTCCTACGAGCAGTACTTC,CASSFRRGKSSYEQYF
TRBV13,TRBD2,-,18,TRBJ2-2,TGTGCCAGCAGCTTAGGACTAGCGGGAGCAGGGCGTACCGGGGAGCTGTTTTTT,CASSLGLAGAGRTGELFF
TRBV5-1,-,once,14,TRBJ2-5,TGCGCCGCCGGTGGTGGACGGGAAGGGGAGACCCAGTACTTC,CAAGGGREGETQYF
TRBV6-4,TRBD2,-,15,TRBJ2-3,TGTGCCAGCAGTGAATCGAGCGGGAGGGCAGATACGCAGTATTTT,CASSESSGRADTQYF
TRBV28,TRBD2,-,14,TRBJ2-5,TGTGCCAGCACAGAGCGGGGGCGGGAAGAGACCCAGTACTTC,CASTERGREETQYF
TRBV7-3,TRBD2,-,14,TRBJ2-5,TGTGCCAGCAGCCCCGGGACTAGCTTGGAGACCCAGTACTTC,CASSPGTSLETQYF
TRBV5-6,-,-,13,TRBJ2-7,TGTGCCAGCAGCTTATGGGGGCTCTACGAGCAGTACTTC,CASSLWGLYEQYF
TRBV10-3,-,-,15,TRBJ1-3,TGTGCCATCAGTGGCGGGGGCTCGCGTGGAAACACCATATATTTT,CAISGGGSRGNTIYF
TRBV20-1,-,-,10,TRBJ2-7,TGCAGTGTCGGGTACTACGAGCAGTACTTC,CSVGYYEQYF
TRBV5-1,TRBD1,-,15,TRBJ1-3,TGCGCCAGCAGCGGGACAGGGGCAGGGGGAAACACCATATATTTT,CASSGTGAGGNTIYF
TRBV6-4,-,-,19,TRBJ1-2,TGTGCCAGCAATAGCGGTTCTCAGTGGCTAGGCCCTGCTAACTATGGCTACACCTTC,CASNSGSQWLGPANYGYTF
TRBV15,-,-,14,TRBJ2-3,TGTGCCACCAGCAGGGACAGCCCCACAGATACGCAGTATTTT,CATSRDSPTDTQYF
TRBV5-6,TRBD2,few,15,TRBJ2-7,TGTGCCAGCAGCTTGGCTAGCGGGAGGGCGAGGGAGCAGTACTTC,CASSLASGRAREQYF
TRBV28,TRBD1,-,13,TRBJ1-2,TGTGCCAGCATCAGGACAGGGGTTTATGGCTACACCTTC,CASIRTGVYGYTF
TRBV30,-,-,11,TRBJ2-7,TGTGTTTGGACGGACTCCTACGAGCAGTACTTC,CVWTDSYEQYF
TRBV7-2,-,-,17,TRBJ1-1,TGTGCCAGCAGCTTAGTCGGGGGGGTAAGTCGGAACACTGAAGCTTTCTTT,CASSLVGGVSRNTEAFF
TRBV4-2,-,-,12,TRBJ1-2,TGTGCCAGCAGCCATTTCGGGGAAAGCTACACCTTC,CASSHFGESYTF
TRBV2,TRBD1,-,16,TRBJ1-4,TGTGCCAGCAGCCGCCCAAGACAGGGAAGGGATGAAAAACTGTTTTTT,CASSRPRQGRDEKLFF